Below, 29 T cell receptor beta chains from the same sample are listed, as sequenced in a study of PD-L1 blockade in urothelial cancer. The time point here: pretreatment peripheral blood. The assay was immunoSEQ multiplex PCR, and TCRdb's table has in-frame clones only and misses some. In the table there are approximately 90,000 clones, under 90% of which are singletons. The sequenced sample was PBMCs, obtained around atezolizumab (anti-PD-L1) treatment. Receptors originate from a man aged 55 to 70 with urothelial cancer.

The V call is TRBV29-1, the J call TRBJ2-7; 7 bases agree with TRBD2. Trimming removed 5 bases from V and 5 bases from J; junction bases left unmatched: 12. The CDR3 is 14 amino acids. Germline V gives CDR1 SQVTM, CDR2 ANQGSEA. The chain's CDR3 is CSVRKPSGPNEQYF. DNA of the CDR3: TGCAGCGTTCGAAAGCCTAGCGGACCCAACGAGCAGTACTTC.

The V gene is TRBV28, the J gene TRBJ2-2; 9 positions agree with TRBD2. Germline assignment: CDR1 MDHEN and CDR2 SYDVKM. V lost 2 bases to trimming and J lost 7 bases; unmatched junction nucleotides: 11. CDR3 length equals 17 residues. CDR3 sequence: CASSLGGGRARGGELFF. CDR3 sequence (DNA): TGTGCCAGCAGTTTAGGTGGCGGGAGGGCCCGTGGCGGGGAGCTGTTTTTT.

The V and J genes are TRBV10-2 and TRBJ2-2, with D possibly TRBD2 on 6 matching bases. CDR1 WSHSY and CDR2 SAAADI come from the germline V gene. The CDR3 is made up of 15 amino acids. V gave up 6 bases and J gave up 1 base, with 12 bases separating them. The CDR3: CASRRGTVNTGELFF. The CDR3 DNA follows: TGCGCCAGCAGGCGGGGCACAGTGAACACCGGGGAGCTGTTTTTT.

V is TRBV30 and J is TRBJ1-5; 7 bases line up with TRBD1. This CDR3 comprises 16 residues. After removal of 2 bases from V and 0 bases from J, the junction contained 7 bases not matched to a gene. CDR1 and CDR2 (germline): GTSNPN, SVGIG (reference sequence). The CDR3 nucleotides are TGTGCCTGGAGTATGGCAGGGGGTTATAGCAATCAGCCCCAGCATTTT. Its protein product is CAWSMAGGYSNQPQHF.

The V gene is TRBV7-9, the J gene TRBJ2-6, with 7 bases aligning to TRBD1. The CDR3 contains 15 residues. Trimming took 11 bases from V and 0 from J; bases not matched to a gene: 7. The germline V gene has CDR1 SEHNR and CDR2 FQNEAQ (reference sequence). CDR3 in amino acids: CASHRGPSGANVLTF. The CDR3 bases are TGTGCCTCACACAGGGGCCCCTCTGGGGCCAACGTCCTGACTTTC.

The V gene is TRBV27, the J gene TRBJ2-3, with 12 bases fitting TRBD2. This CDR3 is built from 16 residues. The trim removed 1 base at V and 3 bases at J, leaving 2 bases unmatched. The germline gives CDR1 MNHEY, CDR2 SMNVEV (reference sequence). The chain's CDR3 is CASSLLLAGGTDTQYF. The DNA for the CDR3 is TGTGCCAGCAGTTTATTACTAGCGGGAGGTACAGATACGCAGTATTTT.

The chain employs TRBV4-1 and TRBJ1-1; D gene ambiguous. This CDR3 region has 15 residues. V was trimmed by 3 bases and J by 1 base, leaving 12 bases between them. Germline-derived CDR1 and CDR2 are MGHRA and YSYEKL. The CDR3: CASSQEEIWNTEAFF. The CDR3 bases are TGCGCCAGCAGCCAGGAGGAGATATGGAACACTGAAGCTTTCTTT.

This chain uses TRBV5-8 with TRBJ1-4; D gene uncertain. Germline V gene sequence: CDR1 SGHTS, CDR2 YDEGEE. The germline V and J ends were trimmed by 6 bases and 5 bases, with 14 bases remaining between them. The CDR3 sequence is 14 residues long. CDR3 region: CASILGRRNEKLFF. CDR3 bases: TGTGCCAGCATCCTGGGCAGGAGGAATGAAAAACTGTTTTTT.

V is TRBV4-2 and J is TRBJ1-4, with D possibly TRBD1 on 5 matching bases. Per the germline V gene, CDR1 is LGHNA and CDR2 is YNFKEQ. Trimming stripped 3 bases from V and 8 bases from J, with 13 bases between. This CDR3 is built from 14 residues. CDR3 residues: CASSHGGGEEKLFF. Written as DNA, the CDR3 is TGTGCCAGCAGCCACGGCGGGGGGGAAGAAAAACTGTTTTTT.

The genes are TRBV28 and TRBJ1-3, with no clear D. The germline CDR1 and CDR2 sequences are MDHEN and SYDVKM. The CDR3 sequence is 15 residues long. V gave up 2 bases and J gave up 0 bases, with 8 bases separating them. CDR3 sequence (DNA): TGTGCCAGCAGTTTAACGGCTAGCTCTGGAAACACCATATATTTT. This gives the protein CASSLTASSGNTIYF.

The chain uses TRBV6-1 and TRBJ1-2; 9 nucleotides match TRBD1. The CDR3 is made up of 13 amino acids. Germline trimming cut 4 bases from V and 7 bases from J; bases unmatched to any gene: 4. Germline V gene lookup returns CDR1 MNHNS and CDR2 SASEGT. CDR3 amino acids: CASSGDRVVGYTF. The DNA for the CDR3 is TGTGCCAGCAGTGGGGACAGGGTAGTTGGCTACACCTTC.

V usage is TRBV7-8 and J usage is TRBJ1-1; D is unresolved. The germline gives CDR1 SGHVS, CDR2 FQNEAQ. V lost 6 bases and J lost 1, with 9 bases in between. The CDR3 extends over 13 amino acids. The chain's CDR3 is CASSTPKNTEAFF. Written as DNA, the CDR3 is TGTGCCAGCAGTACACCGAAGAACACTGAAGCTTTCTTT.

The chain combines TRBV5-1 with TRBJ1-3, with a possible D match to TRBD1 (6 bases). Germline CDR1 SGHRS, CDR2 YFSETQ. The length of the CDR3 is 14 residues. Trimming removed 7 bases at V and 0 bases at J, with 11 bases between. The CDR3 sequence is CASRGDISGNTIYF. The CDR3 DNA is TGCGCCAGCCGAGGGGACATCTCTGGAAACACCATATATTTT.

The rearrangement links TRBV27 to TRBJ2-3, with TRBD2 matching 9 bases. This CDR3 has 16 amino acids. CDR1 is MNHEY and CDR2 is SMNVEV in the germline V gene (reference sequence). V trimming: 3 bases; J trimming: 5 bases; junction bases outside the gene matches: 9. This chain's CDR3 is CASSFGGGAWVDTQYF. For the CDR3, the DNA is TGTGCCAGCAGTTTTGGCGGGGGGGCCTGGGTAGATACGCAGTATTTT.

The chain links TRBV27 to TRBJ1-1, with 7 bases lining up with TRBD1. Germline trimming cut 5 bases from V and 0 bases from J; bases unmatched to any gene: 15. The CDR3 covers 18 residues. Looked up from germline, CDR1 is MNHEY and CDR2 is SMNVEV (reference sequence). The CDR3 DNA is TGTGCCAGCAGTAGGTTACAGGGGCCCGACGGTATGAACACTGAAGCTTTCTTT. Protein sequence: CASSRLQGPDGMNTEAFF.

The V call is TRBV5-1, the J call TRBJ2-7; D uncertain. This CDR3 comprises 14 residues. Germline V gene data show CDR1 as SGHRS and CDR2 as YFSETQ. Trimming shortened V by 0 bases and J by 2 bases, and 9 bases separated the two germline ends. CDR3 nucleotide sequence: TGCGCCAGCAGCTTGGCCCGGAGACCCTACGAGCAGTACTTC. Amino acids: CASSLARRPYEQYF.

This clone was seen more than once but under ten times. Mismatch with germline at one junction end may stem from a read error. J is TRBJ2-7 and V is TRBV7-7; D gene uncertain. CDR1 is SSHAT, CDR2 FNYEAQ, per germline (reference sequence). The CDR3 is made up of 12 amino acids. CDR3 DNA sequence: TGTGCTAGCAGCTTACAAATCTACGAGCAGTACTTC. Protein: CASSLQIYEQYF.

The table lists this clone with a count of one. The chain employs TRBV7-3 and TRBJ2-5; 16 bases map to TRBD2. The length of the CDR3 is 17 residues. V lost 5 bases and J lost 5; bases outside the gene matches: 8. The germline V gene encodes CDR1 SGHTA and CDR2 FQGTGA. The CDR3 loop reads CASSPPGLAGGLETQYF. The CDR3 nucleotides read TGTGCCAGCAGCCCACCGGGACTAGCGGGGGGGTTGGAGACCCAGTACTTC.

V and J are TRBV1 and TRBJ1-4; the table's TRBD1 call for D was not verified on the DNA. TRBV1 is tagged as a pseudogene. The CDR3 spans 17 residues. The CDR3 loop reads CTSSQHKNSRVNEKLFF. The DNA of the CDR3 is TGCACCAGCAGCCAACACAAAAATTCCAGGGTAAATGAAAAACTGTTTTTT.

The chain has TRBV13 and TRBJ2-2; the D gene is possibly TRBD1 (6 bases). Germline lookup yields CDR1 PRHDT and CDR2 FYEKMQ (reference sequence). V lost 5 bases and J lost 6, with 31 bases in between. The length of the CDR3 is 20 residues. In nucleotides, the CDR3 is TGTGCCAGCAGCCCTATCGGCCTCATATGGGGGCAACCCAATGCCGGGGAGCTGTTTTTT. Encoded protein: CASSPIGLIWGQPNAGELFF.

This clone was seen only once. The CDR3: CASSTRLAGLQETQYF. CDR3 nucleotide sequence: TGTGCCAGTAGTACTAGACTAGCGGGACTACAAGAGACCCAGTACTTC. This chain connects TRBV19 to TRBJ2-5; TRBD2 aligns across 11 bases. V was pared by 4 bases and J by 2 bases, with 6 bases of the junction left unmatched. Germline CDR1 reads LNHDA; CDR2 reads SQIVND (reference sequence). CDR3 size: 16 residues.

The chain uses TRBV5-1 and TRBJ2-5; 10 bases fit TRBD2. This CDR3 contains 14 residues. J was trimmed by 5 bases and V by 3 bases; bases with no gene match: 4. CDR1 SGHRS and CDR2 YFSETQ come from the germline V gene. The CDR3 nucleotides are TGCGCCAGCAGCTCAGGACTAGCGGTGGAGACCCAGTACTTC. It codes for CASSSGLAVETQYF.

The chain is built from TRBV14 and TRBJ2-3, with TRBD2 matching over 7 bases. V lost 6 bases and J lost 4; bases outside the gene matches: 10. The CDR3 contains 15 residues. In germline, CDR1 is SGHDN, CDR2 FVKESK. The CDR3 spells CASSLQAGSADTQYF. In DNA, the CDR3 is TGTGCCAGCAGTCTTCAAGCGGGGAGCGCAGATACGCAGTATTTT.

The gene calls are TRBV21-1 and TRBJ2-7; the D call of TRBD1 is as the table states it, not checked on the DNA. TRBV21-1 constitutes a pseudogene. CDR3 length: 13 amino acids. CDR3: CASSKGDSYEQYF. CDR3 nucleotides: TGTGCCAGCAGCAAAGGGGACAGCTACGAGCAGTACTTC.

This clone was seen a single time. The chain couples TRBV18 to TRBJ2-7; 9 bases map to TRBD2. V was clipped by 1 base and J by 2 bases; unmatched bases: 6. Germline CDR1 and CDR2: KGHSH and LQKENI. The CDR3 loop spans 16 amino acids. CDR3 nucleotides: TGTGCCAGCTCACCACAACTAGCGGGTAGCACCTACGAGCAGTACTTC. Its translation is CASSPQLAGSTYEQYF.

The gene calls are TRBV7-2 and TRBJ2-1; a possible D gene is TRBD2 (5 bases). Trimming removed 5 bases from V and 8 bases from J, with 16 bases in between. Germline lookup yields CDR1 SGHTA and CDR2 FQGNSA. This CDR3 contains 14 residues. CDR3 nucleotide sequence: TGTGCCAGCAGCCGCCTCCGGACTCTGGATGAGCAGTTCTTC. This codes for CASSRLRTLDEQFF.

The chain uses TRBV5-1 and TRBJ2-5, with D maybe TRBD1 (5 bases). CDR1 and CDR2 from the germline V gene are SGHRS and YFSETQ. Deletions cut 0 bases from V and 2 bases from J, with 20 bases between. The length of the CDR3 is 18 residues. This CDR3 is CASSLGALGVRAQETQYF. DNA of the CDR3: TGCGCCAGCAGCTTGGGGGCTTTAGGGGTGCGCGCACAAGAGACCCAGTACTTC.

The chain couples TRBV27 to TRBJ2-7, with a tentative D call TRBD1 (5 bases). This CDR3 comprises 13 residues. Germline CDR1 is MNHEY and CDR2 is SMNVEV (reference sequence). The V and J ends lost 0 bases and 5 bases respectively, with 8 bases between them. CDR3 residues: CASSLSRTNEQYF. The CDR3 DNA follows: TGTGCCAGCAGTTTATCGAGGACAAACGAGCAGTACTTC.

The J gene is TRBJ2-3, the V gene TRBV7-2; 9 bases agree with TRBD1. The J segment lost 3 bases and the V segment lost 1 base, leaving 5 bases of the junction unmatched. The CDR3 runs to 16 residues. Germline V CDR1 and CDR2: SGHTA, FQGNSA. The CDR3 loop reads CASSLGGTGLTDTQYF. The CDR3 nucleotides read TGTGCCAGCAGCTTAGGGGGGACAGGGTTAACAGATACGCAGTATTTT.